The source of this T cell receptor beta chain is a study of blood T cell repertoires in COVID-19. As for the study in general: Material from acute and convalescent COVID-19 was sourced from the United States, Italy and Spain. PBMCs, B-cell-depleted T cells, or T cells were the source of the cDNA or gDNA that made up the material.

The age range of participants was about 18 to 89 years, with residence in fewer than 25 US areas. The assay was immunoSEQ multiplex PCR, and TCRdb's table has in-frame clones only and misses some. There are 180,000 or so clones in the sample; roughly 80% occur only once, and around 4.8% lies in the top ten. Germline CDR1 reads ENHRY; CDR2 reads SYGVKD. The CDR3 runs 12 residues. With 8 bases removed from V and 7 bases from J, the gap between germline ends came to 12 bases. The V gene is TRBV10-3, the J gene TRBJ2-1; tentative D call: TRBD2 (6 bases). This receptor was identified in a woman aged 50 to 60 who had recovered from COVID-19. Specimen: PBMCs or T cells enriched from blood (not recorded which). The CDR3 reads CAIQGGGNEQFF. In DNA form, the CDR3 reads TGTGCCATCCAGGGTGGAGGGAATGAGCAGTTCTTC.